One sample yielded the 16 T cell receptor beta chains listed below, sequenced in a study of CD8+ T cells in alopecia areata. cDNA prepared by RNA extraction and subsequent reverse transcription served as the template for sequencing. Sequenced by immunoSEQ multiplex PCR; TCRdb stores in-frame clones only, minus some. The table includes 100,000 to 150,000 clones, over 55% detected once. Treatment reported: oral pan-JAK inhibitor, 5-10 mg twice daily. The input for sequencing was CD4+ T cells sorted from blood, taken at week 4, from a patient treated with tofacitinib. Receptor source: a human donor with alopecia areata.

The chain combines TRBV5-1 with TRBJ2-6; 7 positions agree with TRBD1. The V and J ends lost 3 bases and 12 bases, in that order; junction bases with no gene match: 6. Looked up from germline, CDR1 is SGHRS and CDR2 is YFSETQ. CDR3 length: 13 amino acids. CDR3 sequence reads: CASSSETGPVLTF. The CDR3 DNA reads as TGCGCCAGCAGCTCGGAGACAGGGCCCGTCCTGACTTTC.

V gene TRBV29-1 combines with J gene TRBJ1-1; perhaps TRBD1 as D (6 bases). The germline V gene has CDR1 SQVTM and CDR2 ANQGSEA. This CDR3 is built from 14 residues. The ends were cut back, 4 bases at V and 1 base at J, with 13 bases in the middle. The CDR3 DNA reads TGCAGCGTTGGACACCCCAGGGGGAACACTGAAGCTTTCTTT. This sequence encodes CSVGHPRGNTEAFF.

This chain uses TRBV7-2 with TRBJ2-1, with 8 bases lining up with TRBD2. CDR3 length equals 13 residues. CDR1 SGHTA and CDR2 FQGNSA come from the germline V gene. V was pared by 7 bases and J by 8 bases, with 7 bases of the junction left unmatched. The CDR3, as DNA: TGTGCCAGCACCCCCGGGACTAGTGATGAGCAGTTCTTC. Its translation is CASTPGTSDEQFF.

A single count supports this clone. The chain uses TRBV7-3 and TRBJ2-1; weak D call: TRBD2 (6 bases). CDR1 SGHTA and CDR2 FQGTGA come from the germline V gene. Between the trimmed V and J ends, which lost 4 bases and 4 bases, there was a span of 17 bases. CDR3 length: 16 amino acids. The CDR3 loop reads CASSSLGLRGYNEQFF. CDR3 coding DNA: TGTGCCAGCAGCTCCCTGGGACTTCGGGGATACAATGAGCAGTTCTTC.

This clone was observed a handful of times. The chain carries TRBV7-9 and TRBJ1-5; D is possibly TRBD1 (5 bases). The CDR3 has 16 amino acids. V was trimmed by 1 base and J by 4 bases, leaving 14 bases between them. Per the germline V gene, CDR1 is SEHNR and CDR2 is FQNEAQ (reference sequence). CDR3 DNA: TGTGCCAGCAGCTTAGGAGGGGCAGGGCGGAATCAGCCCCAGCATTTT. It codes for CASSLGGAGRNQPQHF.

This clone has only a few counts. The chain combines TRBV28 with TRBJ2-1; 7 bases are shared with TRBD2. The germline V gene has CDR1 MDHEN and CDR2 SYDVKM. The CDR3 has 15 amino acids. V trimming: 8 bases; J trimming: 6 bases; junction bases outside the gene matches: 13. In DNA, the CDR3 is TGTGCCAGCTCCTTCGGCGGGAGACCCCCCAATGAGCAGTTCTTC. Translation: CASSFGGRPPNEQFF.

The chain carries TRBV2 and TRBJ1-2; D is unresolved. Germline-derived CDR1 and CDR2 are SNHLY and FYNNEI. The CDR3 length is 13 residues. The V end was cut by 5 bases, the J end by 2 bases, with 9 bases between. The CDR3 spells CASSRNTNYGYTF. For the CDR3, the DNA is TGTGCCAGCAGTCGTAACACGAACTATGGCTACACCTTC.

The CDR3 here is CASRADRGPYEQYF. CDR3 sequence (DNA): TGCGCCAGCAGGGCGGACAGGGGTCCCTACGAGCAGTACTTC. The V gene is TRBV4-1, the J gene TRBJ2-7; 9 nucleotides agree with TRBD1. The CDR3 has 14 amino acids. CDR1 is MGHRA, CDR2 YSYEKL, per germline. Germline trimming cut 6 bases from V and 2 bases from J; bases unmatched to any gene: 5.

The chain couples TRBV5-6 to TRBJ1-1, with D unresolved. Trimming removed 3 bases at V and 6 bases at J, with 6 bases between. The CDR3 consists of 11 residues. Germline CDR1 is SGHDT and CDR2 is YYEEEE. This CDR3 is CASSWSSEAFF. DNA of the CDR3: TGTGCCAGCAGCTGGAGCTCTGAAGCTTTCTTT.

The chain recombines TRBV7-9 with TRBJ2-1, with 8 bases aligning to TRBD2. V shed 3 bases and J 5 bases; nucleotides not matched to a gene: 3. Germline V gene data show CDR1 as SEHNR and CDR2 as FQNEAQ (reference sequence). The CDR3 is 14 amino acids. CDR3 bases: TGTGCCAGCAGCTTGATACTAGCGGACAATGAGCAGTTCTTC. This sequence encodes CASSLILADNEQFF.

This clone has a handful of counts. This rearrangement joins TRBV5-4 to TRBJ2-7; TRBD1 is a possible D gene (6 bases). This CDR3 comprises 15 residues. Looked up from germline, CDR1 is SGHNT and CDR2 is YYREEE (reference sequence). With 4 bases removed from V and 1 base from J, the gap between germline ends came to 15 bases. CDR3 loop: CASSPPSGQSYEQYF. CDR3 nucleotides: TGTGCCAGCAGCCCCCCGTCAGGACAGTCCTACGAGCAGTACTTC.

The chain combines TRBV2 with TRBJ1-6; D call uncertain. Trimming pared 1 base from V and 9 bases from J, leaving 13 bases between. The CDR3 spans 15 residues. Germline values: CDR1 SNHLY, CDR2 FYNNEI. In nucleotides, the CDR3 is TGTGCCAGCAGTGAAGGGTCTCTTATAACTTCACCCCTCCACTTT. Residues: CASSEGSLITSPLHF.

The chain combines TRBV18 with TRBJ1-1; D is undetermined. The ends were cut back, 4 bases at V and 2 bases at J, with 2 bases in the middle. The germline gives CDR1 KGHSH, CDR2 LQKENI. CDR3 length: 11 amino acids. The CDR3 DNA reads as TGTGCCAGCTCACTCAACACTGAAGCTTTCTTT. Protein product: CASSLNTEAFF. The full variable domain, rest sourced from reference TRBV18 and TRBJ1-1, is NAGVMQNPRHLVRRRGQEARLRCSPMKGHSHVYWYRQLPEEGLKFMVYLQKENIIDESGMPKERFSAEFPKEGPSILRIQQVVRGDSAAYFCASSLNTEAFFGQGTRLTVV.

The chain links TRBV5-1 to TRBJ1-2; 10 bases are shared with TRBD1. The CDR3 is made up of 13 amino acids. Germline values: CDR1 SGHRS, CDR2 YFSETQ. The trim removed 3 bases at V and 4 bases at J, leaving 0 bases unmatched. CDR3 loop: CASSWTGGYGYTF. CDR3 nucleotide sequence: TGCGCCAGCAGCTGGACAGGGGGCTATGGCTACACCTTC.

The chain links TRBV30 to TRBJ2-2; D is unresolved. CDR1 and CDR2 (germline): GTSNPN, SVGIG (reference sequence). There are 15 residues in the CDR3. V lost 4 bases, J lost 1 base, and 13 bases lay in between. The CDR3 sequence is CAWTPWEGNTGELFF. DNA for the CDR3: TGTGCCTGGACTCCCTGGGAAGGGAACACCGGGGAGCTGTTTTTT.

V is TRBV7-2 and J is TRBJ1-5; D may be TRBD1 (6 bases). Trimming removed 4 bases at V and 4 bases at J, with 14 bases between. This CDR3 has 15 amino acids. Germline V gene data show CDR1 as SGHTA and CDR2 as FQGNSA. CDR3: CASSYREGRNQPQHF. The CDR3 DNA sequence: TGTGCCAGCAGCTACAGGGAAGGTAGGAATCAGCCCCAGCATTTT. The entire variable domain, with the rest obtained from reference TRBV7-2 and TRBJ1-5, is as follows: GAGVSQSPSNKVTEKGKDVELRCDPISGHTALYWYRQSLGQGLEFLIYFQGNSAPDKSGLPSDRFSAERTGGSVSTLTIQRTQQEDSAVYLCASSYREGRNQPQHFGDGTRLSIL.